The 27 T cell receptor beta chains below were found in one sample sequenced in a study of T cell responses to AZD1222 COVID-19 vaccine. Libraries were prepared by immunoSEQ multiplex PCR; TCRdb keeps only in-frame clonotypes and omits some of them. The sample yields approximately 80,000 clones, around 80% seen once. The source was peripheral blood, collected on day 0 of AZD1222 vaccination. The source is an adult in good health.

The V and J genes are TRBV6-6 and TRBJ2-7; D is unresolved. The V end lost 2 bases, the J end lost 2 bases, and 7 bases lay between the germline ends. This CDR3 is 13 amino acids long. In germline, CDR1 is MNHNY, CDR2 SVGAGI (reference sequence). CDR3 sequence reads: CASSYERPYEQYF. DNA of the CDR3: TGTGCCAGCAGTTACGAGCGACCCTACGAGCAGTACTTC.

In nucleotides, the CDR3 is TGTGCCAGCAGCGCAACAGGTACAACTAATGAAAAACTGTTTTTT. Amino acid sequence: CASSATGTTNEKLFF. The chain links TRBV9 to TRBJ1-4, with D possibly matching TRBD1 (5 bases). The CDR3 extends over 15 amino acids. CDR1 and CDR2 (germline): SGDLS, YYNGEE. Trimming removed 3 bases at V and 0 bases at J, with 9 bases between.

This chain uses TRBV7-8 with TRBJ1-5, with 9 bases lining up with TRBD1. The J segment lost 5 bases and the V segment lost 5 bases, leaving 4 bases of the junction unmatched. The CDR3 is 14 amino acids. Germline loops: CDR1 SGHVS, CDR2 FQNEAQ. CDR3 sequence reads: CASSRGQGHQPQHF. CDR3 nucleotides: TGTGCCAGCAGCCGAGGACAGGGGCATCAGCCCCAGCATTTT.

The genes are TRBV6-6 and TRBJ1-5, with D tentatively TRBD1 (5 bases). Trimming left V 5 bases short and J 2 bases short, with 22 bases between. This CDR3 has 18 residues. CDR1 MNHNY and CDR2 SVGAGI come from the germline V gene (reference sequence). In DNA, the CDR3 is TGTGCCAGCAGTCCAAGGATAGATAGTATGGGGGGCAATCAGCCCCAGCATTTT. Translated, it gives CASSPRIDSMGGNQPQHF.

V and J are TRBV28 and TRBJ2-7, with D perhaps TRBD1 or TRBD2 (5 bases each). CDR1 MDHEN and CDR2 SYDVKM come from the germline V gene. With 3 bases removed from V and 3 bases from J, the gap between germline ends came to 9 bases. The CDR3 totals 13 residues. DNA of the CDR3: TGTGCCAGCAGTTTGGGACCGAACTACGAGCAGTACTTC. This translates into CASSLGPNYEQYF.

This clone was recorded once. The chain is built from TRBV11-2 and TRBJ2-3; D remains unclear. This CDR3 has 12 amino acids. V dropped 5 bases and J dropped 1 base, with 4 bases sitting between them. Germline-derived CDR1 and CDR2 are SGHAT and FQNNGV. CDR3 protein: CASSTRTDTQYF. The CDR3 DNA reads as TGTGCCAGCAGCACCCGCACAGATACGCAGTATTTT.

CDR3 loop: CASSRGRTNSYEQYF. The DNA for the CDR3 is TGTGCCAGCAGCAGGGGACGGACCAACTCCTACGAGCAGTACTTC. The rearrangement links TRBV6-5 to TRBJ2-7; TRBD1 is a possible D gene (6 bases). The CDR3 has 15 residues. The germline V and J ends were trimmed by 6 bases and 0 bases, with 15 bases remaining between them. Germline V lookup: CDR1 MNHEY, CDR2 SVGAGI.

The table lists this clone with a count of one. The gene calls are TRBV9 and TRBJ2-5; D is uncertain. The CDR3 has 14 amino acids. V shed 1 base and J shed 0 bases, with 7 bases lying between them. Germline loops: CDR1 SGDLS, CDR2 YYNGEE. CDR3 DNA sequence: TGTGCCAGCAGCGTAAGGCCGTACCAAGAGACCCAGTACTTC. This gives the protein CASSVRPYQETQYF.

CDR3 region: CASSLAPDAGNTIYF. The CDR3, as DNA: TGCGCCAGCAGCTTGGCCCCGGACGCTGGAAACACCATATATTTT. This rearrangement joins TRBV5-1 to TRBJ1-3; unclear D gene. Germline CDR1 is SGHRS and CDR2 is YFSETQ. Deletions cut 0 bases from V and 2 bases from J, with 9 bases between. There are 15 residues in the CDR3.

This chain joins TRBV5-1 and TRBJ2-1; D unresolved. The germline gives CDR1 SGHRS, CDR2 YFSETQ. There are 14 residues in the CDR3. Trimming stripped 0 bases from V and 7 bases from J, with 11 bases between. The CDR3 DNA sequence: TGCGCCAGCAGCTTGGAGGGCGGTTGGAATGAGCAGTTCTTC. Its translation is CASSLEGGWNEQFF.

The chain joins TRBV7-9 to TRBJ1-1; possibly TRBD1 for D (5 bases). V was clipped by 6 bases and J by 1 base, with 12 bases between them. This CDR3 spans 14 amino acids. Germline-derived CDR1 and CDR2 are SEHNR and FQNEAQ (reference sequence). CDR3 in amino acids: CASRYGDGNTEAFF. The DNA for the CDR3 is TGTGCCAGCAGGTACGGGGACGGGAACACTGAAGCTTTCTTT.

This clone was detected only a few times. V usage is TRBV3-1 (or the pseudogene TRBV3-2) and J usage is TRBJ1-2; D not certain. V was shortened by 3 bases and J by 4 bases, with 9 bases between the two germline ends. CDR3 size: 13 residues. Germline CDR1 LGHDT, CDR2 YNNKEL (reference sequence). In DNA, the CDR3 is TGTGCCAGCAGCCATGAAGGACCCTATGGCTACACCTTC. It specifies CASSHEGPYGYTF.

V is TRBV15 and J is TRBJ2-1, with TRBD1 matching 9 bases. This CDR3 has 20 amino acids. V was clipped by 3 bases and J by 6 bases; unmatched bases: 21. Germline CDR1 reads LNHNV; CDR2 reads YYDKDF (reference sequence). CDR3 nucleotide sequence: TGTGCCACCAGCAGGGTAACCGGGACAGGGAAAGCGGTTAGGGTCAATGAGCAGTTCTTC. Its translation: CATSRVTGTGKAVRVNEQFF.

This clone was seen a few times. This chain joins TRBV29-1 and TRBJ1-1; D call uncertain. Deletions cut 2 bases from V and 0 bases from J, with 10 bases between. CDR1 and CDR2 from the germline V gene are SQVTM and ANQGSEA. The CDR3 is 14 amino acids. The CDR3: CSVERGFMNTEAFF. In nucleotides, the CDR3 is TGCAGCGTTGAACGGGGTTTCATGAACACTGAAGCTTTCTTT.

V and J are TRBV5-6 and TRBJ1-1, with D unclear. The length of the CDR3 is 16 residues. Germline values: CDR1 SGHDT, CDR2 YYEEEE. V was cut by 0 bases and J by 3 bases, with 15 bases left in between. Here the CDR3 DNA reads TGTGCCAGCAGCTTGGGACCTTCCGACCCCTACACTGAAGCTTTCTTT. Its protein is CASSLGPSDPYTEAFF.

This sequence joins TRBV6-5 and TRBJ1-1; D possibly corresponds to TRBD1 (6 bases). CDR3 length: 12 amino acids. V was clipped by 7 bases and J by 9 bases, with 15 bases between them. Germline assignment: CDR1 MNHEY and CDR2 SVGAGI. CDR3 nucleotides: TGTGCCAGCAAGGGGGGAGGGGGGAAAGCTTTCTTT. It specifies CASKGGGGKAFF.

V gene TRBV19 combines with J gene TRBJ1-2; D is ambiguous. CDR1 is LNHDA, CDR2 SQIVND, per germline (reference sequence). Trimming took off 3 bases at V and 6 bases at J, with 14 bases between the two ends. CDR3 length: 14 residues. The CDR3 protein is CASSIWGIGDGYTF. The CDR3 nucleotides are TGTGCCAGTAGTATCTGGGGAATCGGCGATGGCTACACCTTC.

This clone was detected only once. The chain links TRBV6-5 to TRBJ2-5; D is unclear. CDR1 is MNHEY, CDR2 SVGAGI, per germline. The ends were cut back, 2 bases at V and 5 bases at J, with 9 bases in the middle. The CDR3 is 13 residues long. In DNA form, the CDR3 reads TGTGCCAGCAGTTACGTAGCCGACGAGACCCAGTACTTC. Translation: CASSYVADETQYF.

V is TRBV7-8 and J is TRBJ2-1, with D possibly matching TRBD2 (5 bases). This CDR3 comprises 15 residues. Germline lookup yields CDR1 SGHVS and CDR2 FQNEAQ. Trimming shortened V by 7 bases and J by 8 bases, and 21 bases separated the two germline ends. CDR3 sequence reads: CASTQRPSAPDEQFF. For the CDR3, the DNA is TGTGCCAGCACCCAGCGGCCCTCGGCTCCCGATGAGCAGTTCTTC.

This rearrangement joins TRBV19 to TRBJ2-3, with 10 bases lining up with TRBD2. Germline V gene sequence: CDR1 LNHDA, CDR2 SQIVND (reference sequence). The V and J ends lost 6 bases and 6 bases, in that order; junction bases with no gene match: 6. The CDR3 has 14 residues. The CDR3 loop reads CASSPSGGQDTQYF. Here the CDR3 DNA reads TGTGCCAGTAGCCCTAGCGGGGGACAGGATACGCAGTATTTT. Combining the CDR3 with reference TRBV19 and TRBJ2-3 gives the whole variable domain DGGITQSPKYLFRKEGQNVTLSCEQNLNHDAMYWYRQDPGQGLRLIYYSQIVNDFQKGDIAEGYSVSREKKESFPLTVTSAQKNPTAFYLCASSPSGGQDTQYFGPGTRLTVL.

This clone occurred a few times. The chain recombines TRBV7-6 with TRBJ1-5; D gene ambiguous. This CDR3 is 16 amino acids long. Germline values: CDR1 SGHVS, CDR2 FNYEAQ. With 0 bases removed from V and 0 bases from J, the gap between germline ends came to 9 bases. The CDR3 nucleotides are TGTGCCAGCAGCTTAGCGGTAGGTCCTAGCAATCAGCCCCAGCATTTT. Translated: CASSLAVGPSNQPQHF.

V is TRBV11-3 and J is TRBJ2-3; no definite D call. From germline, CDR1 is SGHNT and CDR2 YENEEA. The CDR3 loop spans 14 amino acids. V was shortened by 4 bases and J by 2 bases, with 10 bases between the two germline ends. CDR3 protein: CASSSQSYTDTQYF. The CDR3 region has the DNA TGTGCCAGCAGCTCCCAATCGTACACAGATACGCAGTATTTT. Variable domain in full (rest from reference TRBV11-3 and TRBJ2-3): EAGVVQSPRYKIIEKKQPVAFWCNPISGHNTLYWYLQNLGQGPELLIRYENEEAVDDSQLPKDRFSAERLKGVDSTLKIQPAELGDSAVYLCASSSQSYTDTQYFGPGTRLTVL.

The DNA for the CDR3 is TGTGCCAGCAGTTACCGGGACAATCCAGCGGCCGGGGAGCTGTTTTTT. Protein product: CASSYRDNPAAGELFF. This chain connects TRBV6-5 to TRBJ2-2; TRBD1 might be the D (6 bases). From germline, CDR1 is MNHEY and CDR2 SVGAGI. This CDR3 has 16 residues. V lost 2 bases and J lost 6, with 16 bases in between.

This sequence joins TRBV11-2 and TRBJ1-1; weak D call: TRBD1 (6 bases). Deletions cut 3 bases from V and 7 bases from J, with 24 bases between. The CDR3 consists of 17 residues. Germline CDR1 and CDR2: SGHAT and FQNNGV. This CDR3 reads CASSFSGAGASFGEAFF. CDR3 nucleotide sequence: TGTGCCAGCAGCTTTAGCGGGGCAGGGGCCTCCTTTGGTGAAGCTTTCTTT.

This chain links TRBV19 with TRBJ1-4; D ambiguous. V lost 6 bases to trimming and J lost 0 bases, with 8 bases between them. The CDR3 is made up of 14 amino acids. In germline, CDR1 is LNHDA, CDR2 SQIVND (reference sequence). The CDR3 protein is CASRGLTTNEKLFF. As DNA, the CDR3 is TGTGCCAGTAGAGGGCTAACAACTAATGAAAAACTGTTTTTT.

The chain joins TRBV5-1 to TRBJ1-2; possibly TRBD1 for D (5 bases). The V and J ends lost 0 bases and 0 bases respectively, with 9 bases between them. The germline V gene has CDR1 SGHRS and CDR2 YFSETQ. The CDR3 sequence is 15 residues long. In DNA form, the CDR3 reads TGCGCCAGCAGCTTGGGGGCAGGGACTAACTATGGCTACACCTTC. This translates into CASSLGAGTNYGYTF.

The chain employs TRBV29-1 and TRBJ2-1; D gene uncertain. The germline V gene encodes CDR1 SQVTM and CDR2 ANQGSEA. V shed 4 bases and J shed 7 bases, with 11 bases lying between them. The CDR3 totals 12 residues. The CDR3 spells CSVGLAGNEQFF. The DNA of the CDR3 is TGCAGCGTTGGTCTCGCTGGTAATGAGCAGTTCTTC.